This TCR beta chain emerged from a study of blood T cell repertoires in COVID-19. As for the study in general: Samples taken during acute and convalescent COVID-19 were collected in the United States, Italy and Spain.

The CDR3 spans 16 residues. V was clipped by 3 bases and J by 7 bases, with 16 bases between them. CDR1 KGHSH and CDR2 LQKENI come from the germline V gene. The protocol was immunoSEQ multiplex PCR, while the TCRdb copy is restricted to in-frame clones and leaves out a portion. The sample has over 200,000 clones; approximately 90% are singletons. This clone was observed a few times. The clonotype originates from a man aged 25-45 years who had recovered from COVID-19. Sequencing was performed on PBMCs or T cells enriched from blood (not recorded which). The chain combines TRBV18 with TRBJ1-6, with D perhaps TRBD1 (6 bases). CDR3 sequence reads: CASSPTSGGANSPLHF. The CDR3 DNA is TGTGCCAGCTCACCGACAAGCGGGGGCGCGAATTCACCCCTCCACTTT.